This T cell receptor beta chain stems from a study of naive and memory T cell subsets. Four PCR rounds used nested alpha and beta constant region primers plus the SP2 primer. Blood and skin TCR RNA was reverse transcribed with alpha and beta constant primers. One entry per CDR3 protein results from TCRdb running MiXCR on the 5' RACE reads. The sample shows more than 55,000 distinct CDR3 sequences, over 6% of them seen only once. This CDR3 is 14 amino acids long. Between the trimmed V and J ends, which lost 6 bases and 6 bases, there was a span of 16 bases. The library had UMIs added by 3' ligation of an oligonucleotide to TCR cDNA. RNA was extracted from roughly 2.5 ml of whole blood of healthy adults. Input was about 1 to 1,100 ng of DNase-treated total RNA without cell sorting. On this clonotype: Its antigen is still unknown.

The study's findings and limits: The RNA method is potentially sensitive to activation and differentiation changes.

The TCR was taken from a female donor in good health. This sequence joins TRBV12-3 or TRBV12-4 and TRBJ2-3; D might be TRBD1 (6 bases). CDR3 coding DNA: TGTGCCAGCAGGCCACAGGGAAGTTCTGATACGCAGTATTTT. This translates into CASRPQGSSDTQYF.